The 29 T cell receptor beta chains below were found in one sample sequenced in a study of CXCR3-negative and CXCR3-positive naive CD8 T cells (dated by TCRdb to the late 2010s). Sequencer: NextSeq 550. The Human TCR Profiling Kit (MiLaboratory) was used to prepare UMI-labeled 5' RACE TRB cDNA libraries. Following reprocessing of the reads by TCRdb, the data hold one row per CDR3 protein sequence and no DNA is available. This sample's table carries 45,000 to 60,000 distinct CDR3 sequences. Approximately 0.4% of the sample is in the top ten clones. Material: naive CXCR3- CD8+ T cells from blood. Taken with the paper, the label for cell subset or site translates to: CD45RO-CCR7+CD27+CD95- naive CD8+ T cells lacking CXCR3 (TNR3-). These receptor sequences come from a human donor in good health. Some clones in this sample may be carry-over from other donors' samples.

This chain links TRBV4-3 with TRBJ2-1; TCRdb's D call, TRBD1, is unchecked because there is no DNA. This CDR3 region has 14 residues. Per the germline V gene, CDR1 is LGHNA and CDR2 is YSLEER. The CDR3: CASSQDRQGTGQFF.

J is TRBJ2-7 and V is TRBV15; no DNA is available, so the TRBD1 call from TCRdb remains unchecked. The V gene's germline CDR1 is LNHNV and CDR2 YYDKDF (reference sequence). CDR3 length: 15 amino acids. The CDR3 loop reads CATSATGQESYEQYF.

This sequence joins TRBV4-1 and TRBJ1-5. CDR1 MGHRA and CDR2 YSYEKL come from the germline V gene. This CDR3 comprises 15 residues. The CDR3 loop is CASSARDSVNQPQHF.

The chain carries TRBV25-1 and TRBJ2-7; the D call from TCRdb, TRBD1, cannot be confirmed without DNA. This CDR3 comprises 13 residues. Looked up from germline, CDR1 is MGHDK and CDR2 is SYGVNS. CDR3 loop: CASSWGSSYEQYF.

The genes are TRBV27 and TRBJ1-5. CDR3 length: 12 amino acids. The germline V gene encodes CDR1 MNHEY and CDR2 SMNVEV (reference sequence). CDR3 sequence: CASSLYSGPQHF.

The chain is built from TRBV7-2 and TRBJ2-7; with no DNA, the TCRdb D assignment of TRBD1 cannot be verified. The CDR3 loop spans 15 amino acids. Germline V CDR1 and CDR2: SGHTA, FQGNSA. CDR3 region: CASSPRAGGSYEQYF.

V gene TRBV7-9 combines with J gene TRBJ2-7; checking the TCRdb D call of TRBD1 is not possible without DNA. Germline loops: CDR1 SEHNR, CDR2 FQNEAQ (reference sequence). There are 13 residues in the CDR3. This CDR3 is CASSRDTSYEQYF.

V gene TRBV29-1 combines with J gene TRBJ1-1; TCRdb designates TRBD1, a call that cannot be tested without DNA. The CDR3 sequence is 12 residues long. The germline V gene encodes CDR1 SQVTM and CDR2 ANQGSEA. The CDR3 is CSARRQGPEAFF.

The rearrangement joins TRBV20-1 to TRBJ2-7; TCRdb's D call of TRBD2 is untestable without DNA. This CDR3 is built from 15 residues. In germline, CDR1 is DFQATT, CDR2 SNEGSKA (reference sequence). The CDR3 protein is CSAREKRGDPREQYF.

The genes are TRBV11-2 and TRBJ2-1; TCRdb's assignment of TRBD1 cannot be checked, as there is no DNA. The germline CDR1 and CDR2 sequences are SGHAT and FQNNGV. The CDR3 has 11 amino acids. This CDR3 reads CASSFPGEQFF.

The chain is built from TRBV29-1 and TRBJ2-2; TCRdb's D call of TRBD2 is untestable without DNA. Germline V lookup: CDR1 SQVTM, CDR2 ANQGSEA. This CDR3 has 16 amino acids. The CDR3 loop is CSVEDGPSGNTGELFF.

V usage is TRBV4-3 and J usage is TRBJ2-1; there is no DNA to check the TCRdb D call of TRBD1. CDR3 length equals 12 residues. Per the germline V gene, CDR1 is LGHNA and CDR2 is YSLEER. The CDR3 region is CASSPDSNEQFF.

The rearrangement joins TRBV5-1 to TRBJ1-3; as DNA is missing, the TRBD1 call by TCRdb cannot be tested. The CDR3 consists of 16 residues. Germline V CDR1 and CDR2: SGHRS, YFSETQ. CDR3 in amino acids: CASSLYRGPAGNTIYF. Full variable domain (outside the CDR3, taken from reference TRBV5-1 and TRBJ1-3): KAGVTQTPRYLIKTRGQQVTLSCSPISGHRSVSWYQQTPGQGLQFLFEYFSETQRNKGNFPGRFSGRQFSNSRSEMNVSTLELGDSALYLCASSLYRGPAGNTIYFGEGSWLTVV.

The chain links TRBV7-6 to TRBJ1-1. Germline CDR1 and CDR2: SGHVS and FNYEAQ. The CDR3 contains 13 residues. The CDR3 sequence is CASSSGGGSEAFF.

The CDR3: CASSYSPPAGYTF. The chain employs TRBV6-5 and TRBJ1-2. The CDR3 has 13 amino acids. Germline loops: CDR1 MNHEY, CDR2 SVGAGI.

CDR3 protein: CSASEGWGYEQYF. The V gene is TRBV20-1, the J gene TRBJ2-7. Germline CDR1 reads DFQATT; CDR2 reads SNEGSKA (reference sequence). This CDR3 has 13 residues.

The V gene is TRBV7-9, the J gene TRBJ2-1; TCRdb lists TRBD1, though no DNA is available to test this call. Germline V CDR1 and CDR2: SEHNR, FQNEAQ (reference sequence). The CDR3 extends over 16 amino acids. The CDR3 here is CASTARVPPYYNEQFF.

The rearrangement joins TRBV27 to TRBJ2-7. The CDR3 extends over 13 amino acids. Germline-derived CDR1 and CDR2 are MNHEY and SMNVEV (reference sequence). Here the CDR3 reads CASSIQDGYEQYF.

The genes are TRBV6-2 or TRBV6-3 and TRBJ2-5; the D call from TCRdb, TRBD2, cannot be confirmed without DNA. The V gene's germline CDR1 is MNHEY and CDR2 SVGEGT. The CDR3 covers 16 residues. This chain's CDR3 is CASSYGVSGNTETQYF.

This chain uses TRBV29-1 with TRBJ2-3; TCRdb picks TRBD1, but there is no DNA to check that call. Germline CDR1 SQVTM, CDR2 ANQGSEA. There are 14 residues in the CDR3. The CDR3 reads CSVEGGGGTDTQYF.

The V and J genes are TRBV7-9 and TRBJ1-2; the TCRdb D gene call, TRBD1, has no DNA to confirm it. Looked up from germline, CDR1 is SEHNR and CDR2 is FQNEAQ (reference sequence). The CDR3 has 15 residues. CDR3 sequence: CASSLGTGSPYGYTF.

The rearrangement links TRBV15 to TRBJ2-5. The CDR3 loop spans 14 amino acids. From germline, CDR1 is LNHNV and CDR2 YYDKDF (reference sequence). CDR3 protein: CATSRSSEQETQYF.

V and J are TRBV4-2 and TRBJ1-2; the TCRdb call, TRBD1, lacks DNA for checking. Germline V gives CDR1 LGHNA, CDR2 YNFKEQ. CDR3 size: 16 residues. The CDR3 is CASSQLVTGRNYGYTF.

This rearrangement joins TRBV5-6 to TRBJ2-5. This CDR3 region has 13 residues. Germline-derived CDR1 and CDR2 are SGHDT and YYEEEE. This CDR3 reads CASSLGSWETQYF.

The CDR3 protein is CASRASSSWGDPLQETQYF. The chain uses TRBV7-6 and TRBJ2-5; TCRdb's D gene call, TRBD1, goes unchecked for lack of DNA. CDR3 length: 19 amino acids. Germline CDR1 SGHVS, CDR2 FNYEAQ.

The chain couples TRBV7-3 to TRBJ2-5; TCRdb's D call, TRBD1, is unchecked because there is no DNA. The CDR3 has 14 amino acids. From germline, CDR1 is SGHTA and CDR2 FQGTGA. The CDR3 loop reads CASSPGQGQETQYF. The variable domain in full, with the rest retrieved from reference TRBV7-3 and TRBJ2-5, is GAGVSQTPSNKVTEKGKYVELRCDPISGHTALYWYRQSLGQGPEFLIYFQGTGAADDSGLPNDRFFAVRPEGSVSTLKIQRTERGDSAVYLCASSPGQGQETQYFGPGTRLLVL.

V and J are TRBV4-3 and TRBJ1-5. The CDR3 has 15 residues. Germline V gene sequence: CDR1 LGHNA, CDR2 YSLEER. CDR3 protein: CASSQDSQPNQPQHF.

The chain links TRBV11-2 to TRBJ1-3. The germline V gene encodes CDR1 SGHAT and CDR2 FQNNGV. This CDR3 contains 18 residues. The CDR3 is CASSLTNLRGSPGNTIYF.

The V gene is TRBV29-1, the J gene TRBJ2-1; TCRdb names TRBD2, which stays unverified in the absence of DNA. Germline-derived CDR1 and CDR2 are SQVTM and ANQGSEA. The CDR3 length is 15 residues. CDR3 residues: CSVAPSRGGVNEQFF.